One and the same sample provided the 27 T cell receptor beta chains below, sequenced in a study of T cell responses to AZD1222 COVID-19 vaccine. Assay used: immunoSEQ multiplex PCR; TCRdb lists only in-frame clones, some missing. Of roughly 120,000 clones in the sample, about 86% are singletons; the top ten hold around 9.9%. This sample comprised peripheral blood, obtained on day 0 of AZD1222 vaccination. All receptors derive from an adult in good health.

This rearrangement joins TRBV4-3 to TRBJ2-7; D unresolved. Trimming cost V 0 bases and J 2 bases, with 11 bases left between them. The CDR3 is 15 residues long. CDR1 is LGHNA and CDR2 is YSLEER in the germline V gene. The CDR3 DNA reads TGCGCCAGCAGCCAAGATCGAAACCGTCCCTACGAGCAGTACTTC. Protein sequence: CASSQDRNRPYEQYF.

J is TRBJ1-6 and V is TRBV6-5; D gene unclear. V lost 6 bases to trimming and J lost 10 bases, with 19 bases between them. CDR1 MNHEY and CDR2 SVGAGI come from the germline V gene. The CDR3 has 15 residues. CDR3 sequence reads: CASSRSPGEGSPLHF. CDR3 DNA sequence: TGTGCCAGCAGCCGGTCCCCGGGTGAAGGGTCACCCCTCCACTTT.

The chain carries TRBV12-3 or TRBV12-4 and TRBJ1-4, with 7 bases identical to TRBD1. Trimming took 5 bases from V and 12 from J; bases not matched to a gene: 3. CDR3 length equals 11 residues. The CDR3 spells CASSLDRELFF. The CDR3 DNA follows: TGTGCCAGCAGTCTAGACAGGGAACTGTTTTTT.

The CDR3 spells CASSPDSSMNTEAFF. CDR3 nucleotides: TGCGCCAGCAGCCCGGACAGCTCAATGAACACTGAAGCTTTCTTT. The rearrangement joins TRBV5-1 to TRBJ1-1; the D gene is possibly TRBD1 (6 bases). The CDR3 sequence is 15 residues long. Germline V gene data show CDR1 as SGHRS and CDR2 as YFSETQ. Trimming removed 4 bases from V and 0 bases from J, with 13 bases in between.

The chain couples TRBV25-1 to TRBJ2-7; no definite D call. From germline, CDR1 is MGHDK and CDR2 SYGVNS. V lost 5 bases and J 5 bases, leaving 13 bases between the germline ends. This CDR3 spans 13 amino acids. The CDR3 DNA reads TGTGCCAGCAGTCTCCCTGTTGGCCACGAGCAGTACTTC. It is translated as CASSLPVGHEQYF.

Here the CDR3 DNA reads TGTGCCAGCAGCTCGGACAGGAGTAATGAAAAACTGTTTTTT. This encodes CASSSDRSNEKLFF. J is TRBJ1-4 and V is TRBV5-4, with 7 bases matching TRBD1. There are 14 residues in the CDR3. The ends lost 3 bases at V and 4 bases at J; junction bases unmatched: 3. CDR1 and CDR2 from the germline V gene are SGHNT and YYREEE (reference sequence).

The J gene is TRBJ2-2, the V gene TRBV4-1; 9 positions agree with TRBD1. V lost 4 bases, J lost 3 bases, and 3 bases stayed unmatched. Germline CDR1 and CDR2: MGHRA and YSYEKL. CDR3 length: 15 residues. The CDR3 sequence is CASSRGQGYTGELFF. DNA of the CDR3: TGCGCCAGCAGCCGGGGACAGGGTTACACCGGGGAGCTGTTTTTT.

This sequence joins TRBV7-2 and TRBJ2-1; D possibly corresponds to TRBD2 (6 bases). Deletions cut 0 bases from V and 10 bases from J, with 13 bases between. The CDR3 is made up of 14 amino acids. Germline V gives CDR1 SGHTA, CDR2 FQGNSA. CDR3 bases: TGTGCCAGCAGCTTAGCGGGCCCGACTAGGGAGCAGTTCTTC. This sequence encodes CASSLAGPTREQFF.

This clone was detected a few times. The CDR3 DNA reads as TGTGCCAGCAGCGCCAGAGGGGATACGCAGTATTTT. It codes for CASSARGDTQYF. This chain links TRBV9 with TRBJ2-3; tentative D call: TRBD2 (5 bases). Trimming cost V 3 bases and J 6 bases, with 8 bases left between them. The CDR3 totals 12 residues. Germline values: CDR1 SGDLS, CDR2 YYNGEE. The full variable domain, in which reference TRBV9 and TRBJ2-3 provide the parts outside the CDR3, is DSGVTQTPKHLITATGQRVTLRCSPRSGDLSVYWYQQSLDQGLQFLIQYYNGEERAKGNILERFSAQQFPDLHSELNLSSLELGDSALYFCASSARGDTQYFGPGTRLTVL.

J is TRBJ2-5 and V is TRBV12-3 or TRBV12-4; D is uncertain. CDR3 length equals 13 residues. The V end lost 5 bases, the J end lost 4 bases, and 11 bases lay between the germline ends. DNA for the CDR3: TGTGCCAGCAGTGCCCGGGTCCGAGAGACCCAGTACTTC. Its protein is CASSARVRETQYF.

The V call is TRBV20-1, the J call TRBJ2-1; D not resolved. This CDR3 contains 9 residues. CDR1 and CDR2 from the germline V gene are DFQATT and SNEGSKA (reference sequence). V lost 0 bases, J lost 15 bases, and 6 bases lay in between. The CDR3 here is CSAREPPFF. The CDR3 coding sequence is TGCAGTGCTAGAGAGCCTCCGTTCTTC.

This chain connects TRBV5-1 to TRBJ2-7; perhaps TRBD2 as D (5 bases). Germline CDR1 and CDR2: SGHRS and YFSETQ. Trimming took off 2 bases at V and 4 bases at J, with 10 bases between the two ends. The CDR3 runs to 13 residues. CDR3 nucleotide sequence: TGCGCCAGCAGCTTCGAGGGCGGATACGAGCAGTACTTC. Translating gives CASSFEGGYEQYF.

This clone was seen a few times. V gene TRBV7-2 combines with J gene TRBJ2-2, with D perhaps assigned TRBD1 or TRBD2 (6 bases each). Germline CDR1 reads SGHTA; CDR2 reads FQGNSA. Trimming pared 3 bases from V and 0 bases from J, leaving 11 bases between. The CDR3 contains 16 residues. CDR3 coding DNA: TGTGCCAGCAGCTTGGTAGGGGGGCCGAACACCGGGGAGCTGTTTTTT. Protein: CASSLVGGPNTGELFF.

This clone came up a few times. This chain uses TRBV6-5 with TRBJ2-1; D is unresolved. With 0 bases removed from V and 7 bases from J, the gap between germline ends came to 4 bases. The CDR3 covers 12 residues. The germline V gene has CDR1 MNHEY and CDR2 SVGAGI. The CDR3 loop is CASSYSGNEQFF. The DNA for the CDR3 is TGTGCCAGCAGTTACTCTGGGAATGAGCAGTTCTTC.

This clone came up once. This chain uses TRBV11-2 with TRBJ2-1, with a tentative D call TRBD2 (5 bases). V shed 4 bases and J shed 3 bases, with 10 bases lying between them. Germline assignment: CDR1 SGHAT and CDR2 FQNNGV. The length of the CDR3 is 14 residues. CDR3 amino acids: CASSSKLVYNEQFF. As DNA, the CDR3 is TGTGCCAGCAGCTCGAAACTAGTCTACAATGAGCAGTTCTTC.

This chain links TRBV3-1 (or the pseudogene TRBV3-2) with TRBJ1-2, with a weak D call TRBD1 (5 bases). The CDR3 runs to 15 residues. Germline assignment: CDR1 LGHDT and CDR2 YNNKEL (reference sequence). Trimming shortened V by 3 bases and J by 3 bases, and 14 bases separated the two germline ends. The CDR3 here is CASSHRRLGDYGYTF. DNA for the CDR3: TGTGCCAGCAGCCACAGGCGGTTGGGGGACTATGGCTACACCTTC.

The chain links TRBV5-4 to TRBJ1-2; a possible D gene is TRBD1 (5 bases). Trimming removed 7 bases from V and 0 bases from J, with 16 bases in between. CDR3 length equals 15 residues. CDR1 and CDR2 (germline): SGHNT, YYREEE (reference sequence). CDR3 DNA sequence: TGTGCCAGCCGTTGGGGCAGGAGCTCTAACTATGGCTACACCTTC. As protein: CASRWGRSSNYGYTF.

The V call is TRBV28, the J call TRBJ1-3, with unresolved D. The CDR3 spans 12 residues. In germline, CDR1 is MDHEN, CDR2 SYDVKM. The V end lost 5 bases, the J end lost 5 bases, and 7 bases lay between the germline ends. As DNA, the CDR3 is TGTGCCAGCAGTCGAAACAGAAACACCATATATTTT. As protein: CASSRNRNTIYF.

The rearrangement joins TRBV4-2 to TRBJ1-4, with D unresolved. The ends were cut back, 0 bases at V and 8 bases at J, with 16 bases in the middle. The CDR3 has 16 residues. The germline gives CDR1 LGHNA, CDR2 YNFKEQ. CDR3: CASSQDLGSPWEKLFF. The CDR3 bases are TGTGCCAGCAGCCAAGATCTAGGTTCCCCTTGGGAAAAACTGTTTTTT.

This clone was seen just once. This chain links TRBV6-2 or TRBV6-3 with TRBJ2-7; 7 bases agree with TRBD1. CDR1 and CDR2 (germline): MNHEY, SVGEGT. The CDR3 contains 13 residues. V trimming: 4 bases; J trimming: 6 bases; junction bases outside the gene matches: 6. In DNA, the CDR3 is TGTGCCAGCAGTTGGACAGGCGAATCCGAGCAGTACTTC. It specifies CASSWTGESEQYF.

DNA for the CDR3: TGTGCCAGCCAAGGCTCATTAAACACTGAAGCTTTCTTT. Translating gives CASQGSLNTEAFF. The gene calls are TRBV2 and TRBJ1-1; D gene ambiguous. This CDR3 is built from 13 residues. Germline assignment: CDR1 SNHLY and CDR2 FYNNEI. V was trimmed by 8 bases and J by 2 bases, leaving 12 bases between them.

This chain joins TRBV6-5 and TRBJ1-1; D unresolved. The CDR3 totals 10 residues. The V end was cut by 10 bases, the J end by 7 bases, with 10 bases between. Germline CDR1 is MNHEY and CDR2 is SVGAGI. This CDR3 reads CATLDREAFF. The CDR3 coding sequence is TGTGCCACCCTCGACCGTGAAGCTTTCTTT.

V and J are TRBV6-2 or TRBV6-3 and TRBJ1-2; D ambiguous. There are 15 residues in the CDR3. Germline CDR1 MNHEY, CDR2 SVGEGT. V was shortened by 3 bases and J by 3 bases, with 14 bases between the two germline ends. In nucleotides, the CDR3 is TGTGCCAGCAGTTATCACCAATCCGCTCACTATGGCTACACCTTC. Translation gives CASSYHQSAHYGYTF.

The J gene is TRBJ1-1, the V gene TRBV28; a weak D match, TRBD1 (5 bases). The CDR3 is 13 residues long. V dropped 8 bases and J dropped 4 bases, with 14 bases sitting between them. Germline CDR1 reads MDHEN; CDR2 reads SYDVKM. The CDR3 DNA reads as TGTGCCAGCGTCCGGGACCCTGGCACTGAAGCTTTCTTT. Its translation is CASVRDPGTEAFF.

In DNA, the CDR3 is TGTGCCAGCAGCGTAGGTGGGGGGCGAAAAGCCTACGAGCAGTACTTC. It yields the protein CASSVGGGRKAYEQYF. The chain uses TRBV9 and TRBJ2-7; D assignment may be TRBD1 or TRBD2 (6 bases each). The CDR3 extends over 16 amino acids. V shed 0 bases and J shed 2 bases, with 15 bases lying between them. Per the germline V gene, CDR1 is SGDLS and CDR2 is YYNGEE.

This chain uses TRBV24-1 with TRBJ2-7, with 8 bases fitting TRBD2. The germline CDR1 and CDR2 sequences are KGHDR and SFDVKD. The CDR3 has 15 residues. The ends lost 3 bases at V and 3 bases at J; junction bases unmatched: 6. In DNA, the CDR3 is TGTGCCACCAGTGATCACCGGGAGGGCCTCTACGAGCAGTACTTC. Translated: CATSDHREGLYEQYF.

This clone appeared a single time. The chain has TRBV11-2 and TRBJ2-5; D unclear. Germline V gene sequence: CDR1 SGHAT, CDR2 FQNNGV. This CDR3 spans 14 amino acids. Between the trimmed V and J ends, which lost 5 bases and 5 bases, there was a span of 15 bases. CDR3 residues: CASSPGRTLETQYF. CDR3 nucleotides: TGTGCCAGCAGCCCCGGCCGCACACTGGAGACCCAGTACTTC.